This T cell receptor beta chain was recovered during a study of CD8 T cells in Susac syndrome. Overall study findings and caveats: The relatively small number of individuals in the TCR sequencing and HLA analysis was acknowledged by the study.

Comment on this clonotype: Its antigen is not known.

With random hexamers, roughly 0.45 to 1 ug RNA was reverse transcribed. An immunoSEQ multiplex PCR generated amplified TCR beta CDR3 products spanning 54 Vbeta and 13 Jbeta. TCRdb re-analysed the immunoSEQ multiplex PCR reads in MiXCR, keeping a single row per CDR3 protein. The sample includes a few hundred thousand distinct CDR3 sequences, 95% of them seen just once. The ends lost 1 base at V and 5 bases at J; junction bases unmatched: 11. Germline V CDR1 and CDR2: GTSNPN, SVGIG (reference sequence). This CDR3 region has 15 residues. Peripheral blood CD8+ and CD4+ T cells were profiled by TCR beta sequencing. Through negative isolation, CD4+ and CD8+ T cells were obtained, while TEMRA cells were enriched using FACS.

Sequencing was done on a sample of CD4+ T cells from PBMCs. V and J are TRBV30 and TRBJ2-7; 7 bases align to TRBD1. The source is a human donor with multiple sclerosis. In nucleotides, the CDR3 is TGTGCCTGGAGTGCCATGACAGGGTGGGGAGACGAGCAGTACTTC. It specifies CAWSAMTGWGDEQYF.